Listed below are T cell receptor beta chains from one sample, sequenced in a study of T cells in Graves' hyperthyroidism and ophthalmopathy. Each CDR3 protein gets one entry after TCRdb re-called the multiplex PCR reads with MiXCR. The sample lists some 580,000 distinct CDR3 sequences, roughly 15% occurring once. Material: blood. All receptors derive from a woman between 35 and 50 years old with Graves' ophthalmopathy. CDR3s include the opening cysteine and the closing phenylalanine or tryptophan. D genes are given only for firm matches. The size of a clone is reported for some rows only, either as once, few or many, or as a class for expanded clones.

v_call	j_call	clone_size	d_call	cdr3_aa	cdr3_nt
TRBV11-2	TRBJ2-1	many	NA	CASSLGPAEYNEQFF	TGTGCCAGCAGCTTAGGCCCAGCGGAGTACAATGAGCAGTTCTTC
TRBV6-1	TRBJ2-3	few	NA	CASTNSGDTQYF	TGTGCCAGCACCAACTCAGGGGATACGCAGTATTTT
TRBV2	TRBJ2-5	many	TRBD2	CASSDLGLPQETQYF	TGTGCCAGCAGTGACTTGGGACTACCCCAAGAGACCCAGTACTTC
TRBV3-1	TRBJ2-4	many	NA	CASSQGPNIQYF	TGTGCCAGCAGCCAAGGGCCAAACATTCAGTACTTC
TRBV18	TRBJ1-2	many	NA	CASSPGSFYGYTF	TGTGCCAGCTCACCGGGATCTTTCTATGGCTACACCTTC
TRBV3-1	TRBJ2-3	many	TRBD1	CASRDRGRDTQYF	TGTGCCTCCCGGGACAGGGGGCGGGATACGCAGTATTTT
TRBV5-1	TRBJ2-3	NA	NA	CASRVHTDTQYF	TGCGCCAGCAGGGTCCACACAGATACGCAGTATTTT
TRBV5-1	TRBJ1-1	NA	TRBD1	CASSAGQGSLGTEAFF	TGCGCCAGCAGCGCGGGACAGGGGAGCTTAGGCACTGAAGCTTTCTTT
TRBV6-2/TRBV6-3	TRBJ1-2	few	TRBD1	CASSYPGQGGTF	TGTGCCAGCAGTTACCCCGGACAGGGTGGCACCTTC
TRBV27	TRBJ2-7	NA	TRBD1	CASWGTGGYEQYF	TGTGCCAGCTGGGGGACAGGGGGCTACGAGCAGTACTTC
TRBV2	TRBJ2-1	many	NA	CASSGQEYNEQFF	TGTGCCAGCAGTGGACAGGAGTACAATGAGCAGTTCTTC
TRBV15	TRBJ1-6	NA	NA	CATSRVGSENSPLHF	TGTGCCACCAGCAGAGTCGGTAGTGAGAATTCACCCCTCCACTTT
TRBV29-1	TRBJ2-2	few	TRBD2	CSVGLALTGELFF	TGCAGCGTTGGACTAGCACTCACCGGGGAGCTGTTTTTT